Each of the 14 T cell receptor beta chains below was sequenced from the same sample in a study of blood T cell repertoires in COVID-19. Measured with immunoSEQ multiplex PCR; TCRdb has only the in-frame clones, and not every one. The table records a few hundred thousand clones, 80% to 90% of them present only once. The sequenced material came from PBMCs or T cells enriched from blood (not recorded which). The receptors stem from a woman aged 50 to 60 who had been exposed to COVID-19.

The chain combines TRBV6-5 with TRBJ1-2; 9 bases are a match to TRBD1. Per germline, CDR1 MNHEY and CDR2 SVGAGI. Trimming at V came to 6 bases and at J to 5 bases, leaving 4 bases not matched to a gene. The CDR3 runs to 13 residues. The CDR3 region has the DNA TGTGCCAGCAGAAGACAGGGGGGTTATGGCTACACCTTC. It specifies CASRRQGGYGYTF.

The chain links TRBV30 to TRBJ1-2; 10 nucleotides match TRBD1. CDR1 GTSNPN and CDR2 SVGIG come from the germline V gene (reference sequence). V was pared by 0 bases and J by 3 bases, with 4 bases of the junction left unmatched. The CDR3 totals 15 residues. The CDR3 nucleotides read TGTGCCTGGAGTGTACGGGGACAGGGGTACTATGGCTACACCTTC. It encodes CAWSVRGQGYYGYTF.

The rearrangement joins TRBV2 to TRBJ1-1, with D perhaps matching TRBD1 (5 bases). The CDR3 consists of 13 residues. In germline, CDR1 is SNHLY, CDR2 FYNNEI. Trimming removed 9 bases at V and 3 bases at J, with 14 bases between. This chain's CDR3 is CASTQGRDTEAFF. The CDR3, as DNA: TGTGCCAGTACCCAGGGTCGTGACACTGAAGCTTTCTTT.

The V and J genes are TRBV5-6 and TRBJ1-3; no firm D call. Germline V CDR1 and CDR2: SGHDT, YYEEEE. Trimming left V 1 base short and J 4 bases short, with 18 bases between. This CDR3 has 17 residues. The CDR3 nucleotides read TGTGCCAGCAGCTTGCTGAGCGAGGCCCGGTCCGGAAACACCATATATTTT. It specifies CASSLLSEARSGNTIYF.

The V call is TRBV12-3 or TRBV12-4, the J call TRBJ1-2; D perhaps matches TRBD1 (5 bases). The CDR3 extends over 13 amino acids. Trimming cost V 6 bases and J 8 bases, with 16 bases left between them. CDR3 nucleotide sequence: TGTGCCAGCAGGGAACAGGCACTCGGCGGCTACACCTTC. Its translation is CASREQALGGYTF.

This sequence joins TRBV10-3 and TRBJ1-1, with a possible D match to TRBD1 (5 bases). Germline V gives CDR1 ENHRY, CDR2 SYGVKD. V lost 10 bases and J 5 bases, leaving 17 bases between the germline ends. CDR3 size: 13 residues. The CDR3 sequence: CATQWGVGTEAFF. For the CDR3, the DNA is TGTGCCACCCAATGGGGGGTTGGAACTGAAGCTTTCTTT.

The genes are TRBV9 and TRBJ1-2; the match to TRBD1 covers 10 bases. CDR3 size: 14 residues. Germline CDR1 and CDR2: SGDLS and YYNGEE. V gave up 6 bases and J gave up 4 bases; unmatched junction bases: 6. CDR3 DNA: TGTGCCAGCACCCCCCGGGACAGGGGCTATGGCTACACCTTC. It translates to CASTPRDRGYGYTF.

This rearrangement joins TRBV7-9 to TRBJ2-1; the D is unclear. Per germline, CDR1 SEHNR and CDR2 FQNEAQ (reference sequence). CDR3 size: 14 residues. Trimming left V 4 bases short and J 5 bases short, with 12 bases between. The CDR3 DNA follows: TGTGCCAGCAGCTCCCGATGGCCCCACAATGAGCAGTTCTTC. Protein: CASSSRWPHNEQFF.

The chain combines TRBV7-2 with TRBJ1-2; D not resolved. The CDR3 has 14 residues. CDR1 and CDR2 from the germline V gene are SGHTA and FQGNSA. The ends were cut back, 7 bases at V and 4 bases at J, with 16 bases in the middle. The chain's CDR3 is CASNVGRRSYGYTF. CDR3 in DNA: TGTGCCAGCAACGTAGGACGGAGGTCCTATGGCTACACCTTC.

This rearrangement joins TRBV5-5 to TRBJ1-3; possibly TRBD1 for D (6 bases). V lost 2 bases, J lost 4 bases, and 10 bases lay in between. This CDR3 region has 14 residues. CDR1 is SGHKS and CDR2 is YYEKEE in the germline V gene (reference sequence). CDR3 residues: CASSFGGLGNTIYF. The CDR3 DNA sequence: TGTGCCAGCAGCTTCGGGGGGCTCGGAAACACCATATATTTT.

The gene calls are TRBV4-3 and TRBJ2-1; tentative D call: TRBD2 (7 bases). Germline V gene lookup returns CDR1 LGHNA and CDR2 YSLEER. V lost 0 bases and J 4 bases, leaving 13 bases between the germline ends. This CDR3 is built from 16 residues. The CDR3 region has the DNA TGCGCCAGCAGCCAAGACTGGGGGGGCAAGTACAATGAGCAGTTCTTC. Its translation is CASSQDWGGKYNEQFF.

This clone showed up just once. The V and J genes are TRBV13 and TRBJ1-6, with TRBD1 identical over 7 bases. The CDR3 contains 14 residues. After removal of 2 bases from V and 9 bases from J, the junction contained 4 bases not matched to a gene. Germline V gene lookup returns CDR1 PRHDT and CDR2 FYEKMQ (reference sequence). The CDR3 protein is CASSLKGASSPLHF. The CDR3 nucleotides read TGTGCCAGCAGCTTAAAGGGGGCGAGTTCACCCCTCCACTTT.

The V and J genes are TRBV5-4 and TRBJ2-2, with 11 bases matching TRBD1. Per the germline V gene, CDR1 is SGHNT and CDR2 is YYREEE (reference sequence). This CDR3 is built from 16 residues. The J segment lost 5 bases and the V segment lost 9 bases, leaving 12 bases of the junction unmatched. CDR3: CATGPGQGVSTGELFF. CDR3 coding DNA: TGTGCCACCGGCCCGGGACAGGGGGTTTCAACCGGGGAGCTGTTTTTT.

This sequence joins TRBV7-2 and TRBJ2-5; no reliable D call. Germline V gene sequence: CDR1 SGHTA, CDR2 FQGNSA. V lost 3 bases, J lost 4 bases, and 9 bases lay in between. The CDR3 has 13 residues. CDR3 DNA sequence: TGTGCCAGCAGCTTTGCGTCCCCAGAGACCCAGTACTTC. It encodes CASSFASPETQYF.